The sequence of this T cell receptor beta chain was determined in a study of cytomegalovirus exposure and HLA in healthy donors. Study results and limitations: Diagnosis of cytomegalovirus status made by the classifier reportedly showed high specificity and sensitivity. Under in vitro conditions, a few CMV-associated chains were confirmed as specific for CMV antigens. The study found most TCR sequences rare, yet found some public TCRs in many donors.

Assay: immunoSEQ multiplex PCR; the TCRdb copy retains only in-frame clones and omits some. The table has 110,000 or so clones, around 88% seen once. Trimming left V 4 bases short and J 0 bases short, with 14 bases between. The V gene's germline CDR1 is SGHDT and CDR2 YYEEEE. This CDR3 has 16 amino acids. Concerning this clone itself: Antigen specificity is unknown.

The material sequenced was PBMCs. This sequence originates from a man aged 18 to 29 in good health and CMV-seronegative. The gene calls are TRBV5-6 and TRBJ1-5; maybe TRBD1 (6 bases). The CDR3: CASSRGQINSNQPQHF. The CDR3 DNA sequence: TGTGCCAGCAGCCGCGGACAGATTAATAGCAATCAGCCCCAGCATTTT.